This T cell receptor (beta chain) came from a study of blood T cell repertoires in COVID-19. Across the whole study: Samples came from the United States, Italy and Spain, spanning acute and convalescent COVID-19. PBMCs, B-cell-depleted T cells, or T cells were the source of the cDNA or gDNA that made up the material.

The method was immunoSEQ multiplex PCR; TCRdb's version includes in-frame clones alone and lacks a portion of them. In the table there are about 130,000 clones, about 85% of which are singletons. CDR3 length equals 13 residues. V was trimmed by 7 bases and J by 5 bases, leaving 14 bases between them. This receptor was taken from a man aged 65-85 years with acute or convalescent COVID-19. Input material: peripheral blood. This chain joins TRBV12-3 or TRBV12-4 and TRBJ1-1; D remains unclear. The CDR3 is CASMIDTKTEAFF. The CDR3 DNA reads as TGTGCCAGCATGATCGACACGAAGACTGAAGCTTTCTTT.